The 5 T cell receptor beta chains below come from one sample, sequenced in a study of PD-1 blockade in classical Hodgkin lymphoma. Libraries were prepared by immunoSEQ multiplex PCR; TCRdb keeps only in-frame clonotypes and omits some of them. The table shows under 45,000 clones, with around two thirds occurring only once. The time point is: cycle 4 day 1 (C4D1), after 6 weeks of nivolumab. All trial patients relapsed after autologous stem cell transplantation. The source material was peripheral blood mononuclear cells (PBMCs), sampled before the fourth cycle of nivolumab. The receptor set was obtained from a human donor with classical Hodgkin lymphoma.

The chain is built from TRBV7-2 and TRBJ1-1, with D perhaps TRBD1 (5 bases). Germline lookup yields CDR1 SGHTA and CDR2 FQGNSA. The CDR3 runs 15 residues. The V and J ends lost 6 bases and 2 bases respectively, with 16 bases between them. DNA for the CDR3: TGTGCCAGCAGAATTGCAGGGAATCTTAACACTGAAGCTTTCTTT. Amino acids: CASRIAGNLNTEAFF.

In its sample, this clone was seen once. The chain couples TRBV10-3 to TRBJ2-3; 11 bases line up with TRBD2. With V trimmed by 10 bases and J by 4 bases, 10 bases remained unmatched. CDR1 ENHRY and CDR2 SYGVKD come from the germline V gene. The CDR3 covers 15 residues. As DNA, the CDR3 is TGTGCCACCGCCATAGCGGGGGGGGTCGCAGATACGCAGTATTTT. It specifies CATAIAGGVADTQYF.

The chain employs TRBV5-6 and TRBJ1-2, with D uncertain. Trimming shortened V by 4 bases and J by 7 bases, and 26 bases separated the two germline ends. This CDR3 is 17 amino acids long. Germline V gene sequence: CDR1 SGHDT, CDR2 YYEEEE. CDR3: CASSVSAGPAFLGGYTF. The DNA for the CDR3 is TGTGCCAGCAGCGTAAGTGCCGGGCCTGCGTTTCTAGGTGGCTACACCTTC.

The chain joins TRBV4-2 to TRBJ1-2; 9 bases are a match to TRBD1. Looked up from germline, CDR1 is LGHNA and CDR2 is YNFKEQ. V lost 0 bases to trimming and J lost 8 bases; unmatched junction nucleotides: 7. The CDR3 consists of 15 residues. CDR3 residues: CASSQDWTGAWGYTF. CDR3 coding DNA: TGTGCCAGCAGCCAAGACTGGACAGGGGCTTGGGGCTACACCTTC.

The gene calls are TRBV25-1 and TRBJ1-2, with 9 bases lining up with TRBD1. The CDR3 is 15 amino acids. V shed 3 bases and J 4 bases; nucleotides not matched to a gene: 6. Germline CDR1 is MGHDK and CDR2 is SYGVNS. For the CDR3, the DNA is TGTGCCAGCAGTGAGACTTCACAGGGGGCCTATGGCTACACCTTC. This translates into CASSETSQGAYGYTF.